The 11 T cell receptor beta chains reported below all come from one sample, sequenced in a study of cytomegalovirus exposure and HLA in healthy donors (dated by TCRdb to the late 2010s). Preparation of the library involved the immunoSEQ multiplex PCR assay. The multiplex PCR relied on a mix of 60 forward primers for TCR Vbeta segments and 13 reverse primers for TCR Jbeta segments. TCRdb carries this immuneACCESS record with in-frame sequences only. Its versions omit some clonotypes, under half of them owing to an unresolved V gene in the studies checked, with the rest unexplained. Recorded for this sample are over 95,000 clones; roughly 70% of them occurred a single time. The top ten hold roughly 8.3% of the sample. Sequencing was done on a sample of PBMCs. These receptors all come from a man aged 18-30 years in good health and CMV-seropositive.

The V call is TRBV6-6, the J call TRBJ1-5; no reliable D call. Trimming removed 5 bases at V and 5 bases at J, with 10 bases between. CDR3 length: 13 amino acids. From germline, CDR1 is MNHNY and CDR2 SVGAGI (reference sequence). CDR3 DNA sequence: TGTGCCAGCAGTCCAGTCACCCATCAGCCCCAGCATTTT. Residues: CASSPVTHQPQHF.

The chain carries TRBV7-2 and TRBJ1-5, with 9 nucleotides matching TRBD1. The CDR3 spans 15 residues. Germline CDR1 reads SGHTA; CDR2 reads FQGNSA. J was trimmed by 4 bases and V by 3 bases; bases with no gene match: 4. CDR3 loop: CASSFRDRDNQPQHF. CDR3 DNA: TGTGCCAGCAGCTTCCGGGACAGGGATAATCAGCCCCAGCATTTT.

The rearrangement joins TRBV6-5 to TRBJ2-5; 8 nucleotides agree with TRBD2. Germline loops: CDR1 MNHEY, CDR2 SVGAGI. With V trimmed by 5 bases and J by 11 bases, 4 bases remained unmatched. This CDR3 spans 11 amino acids. The CDR3 here is CASSREREQYF. The CDR3 DNA reads as TGTGCCAGCAGTAGGGAGCGGGAGCAGTACTTC.

This rearrangement joins TRBV2 to TRBJ2-3; TRBD2 matches 15 bases. After removal of 10 bases from V and 8 bases from J, the junction contained 7 bases not matched to a gene. Germline CDR1 reads SNHLY; CDR2 reads FYNNEI. The CDR3 length is 14 residues. The CDR3 reads CATQPGLAGGTQYF. In DNA, the CDR3 is TGTGCCACGCAACCGGGACTAGCGGGGGGTACGCAGTATTTT.

V and J are TRBV7-3 and TRBJ2-5; tentatively, D is TRBD2 (5 bases). CDR1 and CDR2 (germline): SGHTA, FQGTGA. The V end lost 0 bases, the J end lost 5 bases, and 10 bases lay between the germline ends. This CDR3 comprises 14 residues. CDR3 coding DNA: TGTGCCAGCAGCTTAACACCGGGGTTCGAGACCCAGTACTTC. This sequence encodes CASSLTPGFETQYF.

This sequence joins TRBV18 and TRBJ1-5; 8 bases match TRBD1. Per germline, CDR1 KGHSH and CDR2 LQKENI. The V segment lost 3 bases and the J segment 9 bases; nucleotides outside the gene matches: 10. There are 15 residues in the CDR3. The CDR3 bases are TGTGCCAGCTCACCCCCGGGACAGGAGGGTAGGCCCCAGCATTTT. Its protein product is CASSPPGQEGRPQHF.

The chain joins TRBV5-1 to TRBJ1-1, with D perhaps TRBD1 (6 bases). The germline V gene encodes CDR1 SGHRS and CDR2 YFSETQ. V gave up 4 bases and J gave up 5 bases, with 18 bases separating them. This CDR3 is built from 15 residues. CDR3 residues: CASSPLAGAPTEAFF. CDR3 in DNA: TGCGCCAGCAGCCCTCTCGCAGGGGCCCCTACTGAAGCTTTCTTT. The whole variable domain, filled in from reference TRBV5-1 and TRBJ1-1, reads KAGVTQTPRYLIKTRGQQVTLSCSPISGHRSVSWYQQTPGQGLQFLFEYFSETQRNKGNFPGRFSGRQFSNSRSEMNVSTLELGDSALYLCASSPLAGAPTEAFFGQGTRLTVV.

This clone has just a few counts. The V gene is TRBV29-1, the J gene TRBJ2-5, with TRBD2 identical over 12 bases. With 2 bases clipped from V and 6 bases from J, the junction kept 4 bases outside the gene matches. This CDR3 is 14 amino acids long. Germline V gene data show CDR1 as SQVTM and CDR2 as ANQGSEA. CDR3 sequence reads: CSVELAGGPKTQYF. The CDR3 DNA is TGCAGCGTTGAACTAGCGGGGGGGCCGAAGACCCAGTACTTC.

The chain uses TRBV28 and TRBJ2-2; D perhaps matches TRBD2 (6 bases). This CDR3 is 12 amino acids long. CDR1 and CDR2 from the germline V gene are MDHEN and SYDVKM. V lost 8 bases and J lost 5, with 9 bases in between. The DNA for the CDR3 is TGTGCCAGCGTCAGCGGGACCGGGGAGCTGTTTTTT. Translated: CASVSGTGELFF.

This rearrangement joins TRBV2 to TRBJ2-1; maybe TRBD2 (7 bases). V was pared by 7 bases and J by 6 bases, with 19 bases between. The CDR3 spans 15 residues. Germline V lookup: CDR1 SNHLY, CDR2 FYNNEI. CDR3 DNA sequence: TGTGCCAGCACCATAGGGGGGGGGTGGGGCAATGAGCAGTTCTTC. Translating it yields CASTIGGGWGNEQFF.

This clone has only a few counts. V and J are TRBV20-1 and TRBJ2-1; D uncertain. The germline V gene encodes CDR1 DFQATT and CDR2 SNEGSKA (reference sequence). V lost 8 bases and J 5 bases, leaving 7 bases between the germline ends. This CDR3 is built from 10 residues. The CDR3 coding sequence is TGCAGTCCCCAGAACAATGAGCAGTTCTTC. Translating gives CSPQNNEQFF.